This T cell receptor (beta chain) was observed in a study of vaccination effects on CD4 cells after COVID-19. Antigen-specific CD4+ T cell clonotypes were called by their expansion after viral peptide-pool culture in ViraFEST. CD4+ T cells were isolated after less than 13 days of culture. No vaccinee had earlier SARS-CoV-2 infection, and nucleocapsid antibodies were negative. A few million PBMC were placed in each well, which was supplemented with 10 IU/ml IL-2 and 8.5 to 10 ug/ml peptides. In the cultures, half the medium was exchanged for IL-2 medium on days 3 and 7. With regard to this clone: What it binds is not known.

Clones were sequenced by immunoSEQ multiplex PCR, and TCRdb holds only the in-frame ones, with some missing. The sample records around 45,000 clones, roughly 72% being singletons. V was clipped by 1 base and J by 9 bases, with 7 bases between them. The CDR3 covers 11 residues. The germline CDR1 and CDR2 sequences are SGHVT and SQSDAQ. The source material was CD4+ T cells from PBMCs cultured with SARS-CoV-2 spike peptides, sampled before COVID-19 vaccination. The clonotype was recovered from a human donor who received a COVID-19 vaccine. The V gene is TRBV7-4, the J gene TRBJ2-7; D gene uncertain. CDR3 sequence (DNA): TGTGCCAGCAGCTTAGGCTCAGGGCAGTACGTC. This codes for CASSLGSGQYV.